This T cell receptor (beta chain) came from a study of blood T cell repertoires in COVID-19. Across the whole study: The United States, Italy and Spain were the sources of the acute and convalescent COVID-19 samples.

Only a few counts were recorded for this clone. Only in-frame clones appear in the TCRdb table, and some are missing; sequencing was by immunoSEQ multiplex PCR. The sample has around 140,000 clones; around nine tenths are singletons. After removal of 3 bases from V and 3 bases from J, the junction contained 10 bases not matched to a gene. Germline V gene sequence: CDR1 LNHDA, CDR2 SQIVND (reference sequence). CDR3 length: 17 residues. The receptor's source is a woman between 55 and 75 years old with acute or convalescent COVID-19. The chain combines TRBV19 with TRBJ2-3; TRBD2 matches at 9 bases. The specimen sequenced was peripheral blood. The CDR3 DNA reads TGTGCCAGTAGTATCGGGCGGGGGGGCCTATTTACAGATACGCAGTATTTT. Its translation is CASSIGRGGLFTDTQYF. Based on the CDR3 plus reference TRBV19 and TRBJ2-3, the full variable domain is DGGITQSPKYLFRKEGQNVTLSCEQNLNHDAMYWYRQDPGQGLRLIYYSQIVNDFQKGDIAEGYSVSREKKESFPLTVTSAQKNPTAFYLCASSIGRGGLFTDTQYFGPGTRLTVL.